Sequencing of this TCR beta chain was carried out in a study of T cell responses to AZD1222 COVID-19 vaccine. This CDR3 spans 15 amino acids. Germline CDR1 reads SGHTS; CDR2 reads YDEGEE. V dropped 2 bases and J dropped 4 bases, with 12 bases sitting between them. TCRdb keeps only in-frame clones here, not all; method: immunoSEQ multiplex PCR. Among under 95,000 clones listed, about 89% were seen once. This chain links TRBV5-8 with TRBJ1-4; weak D call: TRBD1 (6 bases). This material consisted of peripheral blood, taken on day 0 of AZD1222 vaccination. The origin of this receptor is an adult in good health. DNA for the CDR3: TGTGCCAGCAGCTTACTGTCAGGGGTTAATGAAAAACTGTTTTTT. It translates to CASSLLSGVNEKLFF. Drawing the rest from reference TRBV5-8 and TRBJ1-4, the complete variable domain is EAGVTQSPTHLIKTRGQQATLRCSPISGHTSVYWYQQALGLGLQFLLWYDEGEERNRGNFPPRFSGRQFPNYSSELNVNALELEDSALYLCASSLLSGVNEKLFFGSGTQLSVL.